This T cell receptor beta chain was captured in a study of T cells in Graves' hyperthyroidism and ophthalmopathy. Template material for amplifying TCR beta CDR3 regions consisted of RNA transcripts. The primer set for the first-round RT-PCR of the TCR CDR3 was HTBI. One entry per CDR3 protein results from TCRdb running MiXCR on the multiplex PCR reads. The sample shows hundreds of thousands of distinct CDR3 sequences, 20% to 25% of them seen only once. This clonotype has ten or more counts. This CDR3 contains 15 residues. The V and J ends lost 2 bases and 10 bases respectively, with 19 bases between them. Germline V gene lookup returns CDR1 SGHRS and CDR2 YFSETQ.

The sequence was obtained from a man younger than 45 with Graves' ophthalmopathy. The sequencing input was blood. J is TRBJ2-1 and V is TRBV5-1, with a possible D match to TRBD2 (6 bases). CDR3 amino acids: CASSLLAREGGEQFF. Here the CDR3 DNA reads TGCGCCAGCAGCTTATTAGCGCGAGAAGGAGGGGAGCAGTTCTTC.